This T cell receptor beta chain was captured by sequencing in a study of CD8+CD57+ T cells in acquired aplastic anemia. Researchers used genomic DNA as the template to profile TCR beta VDJ and CDR3. TCRdb reprocessed the reads with MiXCR, giving one entry per CDR3 protein. The data contain about 200,000 distinct CDR3 sequences, almost 35% of them singletons. With respect to this clonotype: Mismatch with germline at one junction end may stem from a read error.

Germline V lookup: CDR1 SNHLY, CDR2 FYNNEI. This CDR3 is 12 amino acids long. This clonotype was obtained from a human donor in good health, serving as a control. V is TRBV2 and J is TRBJ2-7; 11 bases match TRBD1. The sequenced sample consisted of sorted CD4+, CD8+, or CD8+CD57+ T cells (not recorded which) from PBMCs. The CDR3 DNA reads as TGTCCCAGCAGGGACAGGGGGAGCGAGCAGTACTTC. This codes for CPSRDRGSEQYF.